This paragraph reports one T cell receptor beta chain. Its antigen is as yet unknown. The data stem from a study of CD4 T cells in relation to SARS-CoV-2 and coronaviruses. The table came from immunoSEQ multiplex PCR; TCRdb's copy has only in-frame clones and leaves some out. The repertoire holds roughly 17,000 clones, around 73% seen once, with approximately 10% in the top ten. Unexposed donor CD4+ T cells date from about 2010-2018, before the COVID-19 pandemic. Isolation of CD4+ T cells took place after about 9 days in culture. Unexposed-donor CD4+ T cells were probed with SARS-CoV-2 S/N and four cold-coronavirus spikes, cells permitting. Study findings and constraints: Monoreactive clones expanded significantly more to SARS-CoV-2 than crossreactive clones did.

V lost 10 bases, J lost 2 bases, and 12 bases lay in between. This CDR3 region has 14 residues. Germline assignment: CDR1 LNHDA and CDR2 SQIVND (reference sequence). The chain combines TRBV19 with TRBJ2-6, with D perhaps TRBD2 (6 bases). The sequenced sample was CD4+ T cells from PBMCs, cultured in vitro. The sequence derives from a human donor in good health. The CDR3 coding sequence is TGTGCCACCCTGGGACTTGCTGGGGCCAACGTCCTGACTTTC. This encodes CATLGLAGANVLTF.